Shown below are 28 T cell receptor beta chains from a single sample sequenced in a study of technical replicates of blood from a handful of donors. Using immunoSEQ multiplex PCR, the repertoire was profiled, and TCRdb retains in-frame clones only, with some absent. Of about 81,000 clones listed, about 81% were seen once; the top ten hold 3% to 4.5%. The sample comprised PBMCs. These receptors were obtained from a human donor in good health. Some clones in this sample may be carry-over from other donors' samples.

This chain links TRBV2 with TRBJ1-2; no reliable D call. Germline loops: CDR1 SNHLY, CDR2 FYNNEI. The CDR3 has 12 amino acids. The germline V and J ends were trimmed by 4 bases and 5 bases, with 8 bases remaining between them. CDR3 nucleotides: TGTGCCAGCAGTGGTCCTCGTTATGGCTACACCTTC. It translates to CASSGPRYGYTF.

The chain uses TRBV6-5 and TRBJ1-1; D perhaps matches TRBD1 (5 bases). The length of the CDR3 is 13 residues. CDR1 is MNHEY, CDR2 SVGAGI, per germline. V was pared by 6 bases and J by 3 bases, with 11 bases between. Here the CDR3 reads CASRHDSDTEAFF. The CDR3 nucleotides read TGTGCCAGCAGGCACGACAGTGACACTGAAGCTTTCTTT.

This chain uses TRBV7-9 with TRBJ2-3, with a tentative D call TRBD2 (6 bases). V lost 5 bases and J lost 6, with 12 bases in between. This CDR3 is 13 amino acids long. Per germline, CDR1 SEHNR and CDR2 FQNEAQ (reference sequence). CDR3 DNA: TGTGCCAGCAGCCTACAGGAGGGGGATACGCAGTATTTT. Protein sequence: CASSLQEGDTQYF.

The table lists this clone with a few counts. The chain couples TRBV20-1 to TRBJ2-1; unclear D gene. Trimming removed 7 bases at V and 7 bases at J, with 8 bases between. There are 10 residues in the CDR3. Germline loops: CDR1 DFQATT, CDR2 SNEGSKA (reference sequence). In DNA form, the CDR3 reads TGCAGTGTGGGCTGGAATGAGCAGTTCTTC. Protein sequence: CSVGWNEQFF.

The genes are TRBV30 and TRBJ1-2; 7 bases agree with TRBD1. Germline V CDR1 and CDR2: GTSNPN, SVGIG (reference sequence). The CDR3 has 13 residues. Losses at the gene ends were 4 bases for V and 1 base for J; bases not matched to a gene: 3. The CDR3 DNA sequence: TGTGCCTGGACGACAGGGCTTAACTATGGCTACACCTTC. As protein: CAWTTGLNYGYTF.

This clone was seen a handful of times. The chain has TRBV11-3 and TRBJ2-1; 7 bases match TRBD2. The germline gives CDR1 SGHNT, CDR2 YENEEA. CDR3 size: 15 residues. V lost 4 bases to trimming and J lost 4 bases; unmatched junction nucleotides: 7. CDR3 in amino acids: CASSSRLAVYNEQFF. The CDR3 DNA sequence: TGTGCCAGCAGCTCACGACTAGCCGTATACAATGAGCAGTTCTTC.

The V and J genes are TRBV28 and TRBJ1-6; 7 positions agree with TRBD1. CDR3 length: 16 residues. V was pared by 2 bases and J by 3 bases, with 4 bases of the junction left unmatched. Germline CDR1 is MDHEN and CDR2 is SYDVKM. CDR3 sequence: CASSLPGQVYNSPLHF. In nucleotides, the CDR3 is TGTGCCAGCAGTTTACCCGGACAGGTCTATAATTCACCCCTCCACTTT.

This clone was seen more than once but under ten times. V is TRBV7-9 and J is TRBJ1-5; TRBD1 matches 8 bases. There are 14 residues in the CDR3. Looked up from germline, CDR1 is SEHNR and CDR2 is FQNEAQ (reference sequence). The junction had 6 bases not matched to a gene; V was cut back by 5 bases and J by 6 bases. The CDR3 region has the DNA TGTGCCAGCAGCGACAGGGGAGTAGGTCAGCCCCAGCATTTT. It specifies CASSDRGVGQPQHF.

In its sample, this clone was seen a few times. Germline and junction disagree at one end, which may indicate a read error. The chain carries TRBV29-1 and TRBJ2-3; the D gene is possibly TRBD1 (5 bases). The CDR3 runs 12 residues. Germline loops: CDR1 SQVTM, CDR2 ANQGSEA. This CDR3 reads CSLETGTDTQYF. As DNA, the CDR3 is TGCAGCCTTGAGACAGGCACAGATACGCAGTATTTT.

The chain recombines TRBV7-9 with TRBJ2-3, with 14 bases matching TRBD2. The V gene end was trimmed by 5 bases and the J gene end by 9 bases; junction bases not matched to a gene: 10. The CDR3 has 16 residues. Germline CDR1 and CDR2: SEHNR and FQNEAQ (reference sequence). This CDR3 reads CASSRTGLAGGKTQYF. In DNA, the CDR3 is TGTGCCAGCAGCCGTACCGGACTAGCGGGAGGAAAAACGCAGTATTTT.

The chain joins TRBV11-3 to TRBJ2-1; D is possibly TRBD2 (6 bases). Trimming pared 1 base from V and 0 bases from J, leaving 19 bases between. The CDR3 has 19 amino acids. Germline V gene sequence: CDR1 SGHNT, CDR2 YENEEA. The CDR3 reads CASSLGRWDSPSSYNEQFF. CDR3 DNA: TGTGCCAGCAGCTTAGGCCGGTGGGACTCCCCCAGCTCCTACAATGAGCAGTTCTTC.

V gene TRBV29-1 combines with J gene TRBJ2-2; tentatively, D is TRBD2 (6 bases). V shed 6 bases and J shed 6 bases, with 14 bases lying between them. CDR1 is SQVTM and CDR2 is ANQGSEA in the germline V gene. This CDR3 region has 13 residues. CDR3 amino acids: CSVAWGGSGELFF. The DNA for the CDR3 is TGCAGCGTGGCCTGGGGAGGTTCCGGGGAGCTGTTTTTT.

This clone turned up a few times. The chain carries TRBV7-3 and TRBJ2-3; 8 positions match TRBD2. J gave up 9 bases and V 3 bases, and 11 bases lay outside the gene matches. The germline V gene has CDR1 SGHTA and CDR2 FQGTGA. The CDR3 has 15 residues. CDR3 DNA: TGTGCCAGCAGCTTCGGGGCGCGGGGGGCAACGACGCAGTATTTT. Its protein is CASSFGARGATTQYF. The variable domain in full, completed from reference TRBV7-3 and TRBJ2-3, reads GAGVSQTPSNKVTEKGKYVELRCDPISGHTALYWYRQSLGQGPEFLIYFQGTGAADDSGLPNDRFFAVRPEGSVSTLKIQRTERGDSAVYLCASSFGARGATTQYFGPGTRLTVL.

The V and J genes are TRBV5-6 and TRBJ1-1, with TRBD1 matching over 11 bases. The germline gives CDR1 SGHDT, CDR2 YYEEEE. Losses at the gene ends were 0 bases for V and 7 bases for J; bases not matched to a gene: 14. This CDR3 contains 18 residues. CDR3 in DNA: TGTGCCAGCAGCTTGGCAATGGACAGGGGGCGCGTACGTGGTGAAGCTTTCTTT. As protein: CASSLAMDRGRVRGEAFF.

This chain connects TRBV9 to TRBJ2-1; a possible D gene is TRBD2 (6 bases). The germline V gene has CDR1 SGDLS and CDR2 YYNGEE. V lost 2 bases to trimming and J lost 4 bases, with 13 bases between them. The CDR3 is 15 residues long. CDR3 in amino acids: CASSVGFSGYNEQFF. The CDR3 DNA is TGTGCCAGCAGCGTGGGGTTTAGCGGTTACAATGAGCAGTTCTTC. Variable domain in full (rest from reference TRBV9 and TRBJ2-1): DSGVTQTPKHLITATGQRVTLRCSPRSGDLSVYWYQQSLDQGLQFLIQYYNGEERAKGNILERFSAQQFPDLHSELNLSSLELGDSALYFCASSVGFSGYNEQFFGPGTRLTVL.

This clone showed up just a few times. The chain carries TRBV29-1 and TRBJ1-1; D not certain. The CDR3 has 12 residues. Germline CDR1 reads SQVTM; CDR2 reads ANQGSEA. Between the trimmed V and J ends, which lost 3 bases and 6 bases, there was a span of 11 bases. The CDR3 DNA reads TGCAGCGTTGATGAGGGTACGGCTGAAGCTTTCTTT. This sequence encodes CSVDEGTAEAFF.

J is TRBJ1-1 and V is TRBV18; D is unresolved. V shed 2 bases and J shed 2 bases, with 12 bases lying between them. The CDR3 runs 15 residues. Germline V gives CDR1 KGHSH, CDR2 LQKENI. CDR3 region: CASSPTAPSNTEAFF. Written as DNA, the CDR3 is TGTGCCAGCTCACCAACTGCCCCTTCTAACACTGAAGCTTTCTTT.

The DNA of the CDR3 is TGTGCCAGCAGCTTAGACGGGACTAGGTCGGAGACCCAGTACTTC. Its translation: CASSLDGTRSETQYF. The V and J genes are TRBV7-2 and TRBJ2-5; 8 positions match TRBD2. The germline V gene has CDR1 SGHTA and CDR2 FQGNSA. V lost 1 base to trimming and J lost 5 bases; unmatched junction nucleotides: 6. This CDR3 region has 15 residues. The complete variable domain, with remaining parts taken from reference TRBV7-2 and TRBJ2-5, reads GAGVSQSPSNKVTEKGKDVELRCDPISGHTALYWYRQSLGQGLEFLIYFQGNSAPDKSGLPSDRFSAERTGGSVSTLTIQRTQQEDSAVYLCASSLDGTRSETQYFGPGTRLLVL.

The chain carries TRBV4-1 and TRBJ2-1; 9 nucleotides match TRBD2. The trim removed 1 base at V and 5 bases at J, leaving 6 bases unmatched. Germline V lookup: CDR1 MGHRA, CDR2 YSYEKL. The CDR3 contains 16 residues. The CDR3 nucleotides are TGCGCCAGCAGCCAAGTGGGCGGGGGGGTACACAATGAGCAGTTCTTC. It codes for CASSQVGGGVHNEQFF.

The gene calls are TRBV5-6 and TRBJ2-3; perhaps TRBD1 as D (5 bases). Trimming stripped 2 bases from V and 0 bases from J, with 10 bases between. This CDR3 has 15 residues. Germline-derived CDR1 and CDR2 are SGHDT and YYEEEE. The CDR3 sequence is CASSFWGRSTDTQYF. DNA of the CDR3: TGTGCCAGCAGCTTCTGGGGCCGTAGCACAGATACGCAGTATTTT.

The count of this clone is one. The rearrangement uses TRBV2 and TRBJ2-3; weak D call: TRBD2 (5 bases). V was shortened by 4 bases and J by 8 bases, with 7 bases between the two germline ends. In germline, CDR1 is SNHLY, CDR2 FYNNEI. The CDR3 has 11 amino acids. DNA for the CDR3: TGTGCCAGCAGTGGAGGGTCTACGCAGTATTTT. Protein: CASSGGSTQYF.

Here the CDR3 DNA reads TGCAGCGTGGCGGCAGGGGGCCCTTGGGAGCAGTACTTC. Translated: CSVAAGGPWEQYF. V is TRBV29-1 and J is TRBJ2-7; 8 bases map to TRBD1. The CDR3 is 13 amino acids. V lost 6 bases, J lost 7 bases, and 11 bases stayed unmatched. Germline V CDR1 and CDR2: SQVTM, ANQGSEA.

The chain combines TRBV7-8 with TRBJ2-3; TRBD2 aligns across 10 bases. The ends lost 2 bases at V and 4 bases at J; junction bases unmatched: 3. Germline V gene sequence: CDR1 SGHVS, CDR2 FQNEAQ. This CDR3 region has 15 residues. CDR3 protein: CASSLILAGADTQYF. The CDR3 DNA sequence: TGTGCCAGCAGCTTAATTCTAGCGGGGGCAGATACGCAGTATTTT. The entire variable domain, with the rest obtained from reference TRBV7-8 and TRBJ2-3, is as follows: GAGVSQSPRYKVAKRGQDVALRCDPISGHVSLFWYQQALGQGPEFLTYFQNEAQLDKSGLPSDRFFAERPEGSVSTLKIQRTQQEDSAVYLCASSLILAGADTQYFGPGTRLTVL.

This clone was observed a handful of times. CDR3 protein: CSVVTSGGVGDTQYF. The CDR3 DNA reads TGCAGCGTTGTTACTAGCGGGGGGGTGGGAGATACGCAGTATTTT. The V gene is TRBV29-1, the J gene TRBJ2-3, with TRBD2 identical over 13 bases. In germline, CDR1 is SQVTM, CDR2 ANQGSEA. Unmatched junction bases numbered 6, after V lost 4 bases and J lost 5 bases. The CDR3 has 15 amino acids.

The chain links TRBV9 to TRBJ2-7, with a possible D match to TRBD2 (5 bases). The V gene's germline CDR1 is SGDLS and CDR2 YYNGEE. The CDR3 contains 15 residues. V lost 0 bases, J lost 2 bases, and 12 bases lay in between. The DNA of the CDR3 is TGTGCCAGCAGCGTAGGAGGGTCCCCTCCCTACGAGCAGTACTTC. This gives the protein CASSVGGSPPYEQYF. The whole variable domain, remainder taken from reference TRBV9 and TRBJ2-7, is DSGVTQTPKHLITATGQRVTLRCSPRSGDLSVYWYQQSLDQGLQFLIQYYNGEERAKGNILERFSAQQFPDLHSELNLSSLELGDSALYFCASSVGGSPPYEQYFGPGTRLTVT.

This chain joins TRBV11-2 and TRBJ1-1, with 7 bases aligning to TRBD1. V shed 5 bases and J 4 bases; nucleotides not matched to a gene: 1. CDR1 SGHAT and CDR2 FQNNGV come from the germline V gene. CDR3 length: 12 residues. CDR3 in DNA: TGTGCCAGCAGCAACAGGGGCACTGAAGCTTTCTTT. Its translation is CASSNRGTEAFF.

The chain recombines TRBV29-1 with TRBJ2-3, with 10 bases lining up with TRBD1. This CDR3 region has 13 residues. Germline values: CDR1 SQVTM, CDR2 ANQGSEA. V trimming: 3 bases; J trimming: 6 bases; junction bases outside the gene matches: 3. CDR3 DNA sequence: TGCAGCGTTGATCGGGGACAGGGGGATACGCAGTATTTT. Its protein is CSVDRGQGDTQYF.

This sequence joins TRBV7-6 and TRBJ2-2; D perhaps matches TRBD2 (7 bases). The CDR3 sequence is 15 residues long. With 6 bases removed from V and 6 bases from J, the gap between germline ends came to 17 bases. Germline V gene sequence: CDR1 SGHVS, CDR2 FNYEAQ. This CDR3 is CASRQHREGAGELFF. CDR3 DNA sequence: TGTGCCAGCAGACAACACAGGGAGGGGGCCGGGGAGCTGTTTTTT.